The sequence of this T cell receptor beta chain was determined in a study of shared clonotypes between healthy human individuals. Using immunoSEQ multiplex PCR, the repertoire was profiled, and TCRdb retains in-frame clones only, with some absent. The data contain 2 million to 2.5 million clones, 85% to 95% of them singletons. Sequencing input: naive CD4+ T cells from PBMCs. Noted subset: CD45RA+ positively selected. The receptor was derived from a man aged 18 to 30 in good health. Some clones in this sample may be carry-over from other donors' samples.

The CDR3 reads CAISDTGSDTQYF. DNA for the CDR3: TGTGCCATCAGTGACACAGGTTCAGATACGCAGTATTTT. V gene TRBV10-3 combines with J gene TRBJ2-3; D perhaps matches TRBD1 (5 bases). The CDR3 length is 13 residues. In germline, CDR1 is ENHRY, CDR2 SYGVKD. V lost 3 bases and J 4 bases, leaving 8 bases between the germline ends.